Below are 21 T cell receptor beta chains sequenced from a single sample in a study of shared clonotypes between healthy human individuals. Sequenced by immunoSEQ multiplex PCR; TCRdb stores in-frame clones only, minus some. The repertoire holds 100,000 or so clones, with around 43% as singletons. Sequences were obtained from PBMCs. Source of these receptors: a woman aged 40 to 50 in good health. Some clones in this sample may be carry-over from other donors' samples.

The chain couples TRBV9 to TRBJ2-1; maybe TRBD1 (6 bases). Germline loops: CDR1 SGDLS, CDR2 YYNGEE. The V end lost 4 bases, the J end lost 6 bases, and 17 bases lay between the germline ends. The CDR3 length is 15 residues. CDR3 coding DNA: TGTGCCAGCAGCTCCGACAGGTTCCCACCCAATGAGCAGTTCTTC. Amino acid sequence: CASSSDRFPPNEQFF.

The chain joins TRBV29-1 to TRBJ2-5; D might be TRBD1 (5 bases). Germline V CDR1 and CDR2: SQVTM, ANQGSEA. This CDR3 is built from 12 residues. The V gene lost 6 bases and the J gene lost 5 bases, with 13 bases spanning the gap. The CDR3 loop reads CSVDQGRETQYF. The DNA for the CDR3 is TGCAGCGTAGACCAGGGAAGGGAGACCCAGTACTTC.

The chain employs TRBV29-1 and TRBJ1-5; the D gene is possibly TRBD1 (5 bases). Per germline, CDR1 SQVTM and CDR2 ANQGSEA. Trimming pared 5 bases from V and 9 bases from J, leaving 14 bases between. This CDR3 has 12 residues. This chain's CDR3 is CSVLRVTRPQHF. The CDR3 DNA reads TGCAGCGTTCTCAGGGTTACTAGGCCCCAGCATTTT.

This sequence joins TRBV11-2 and TRBJ2-1; D gene unclear. Germline V gives CDR1 SGHAT, CDR2 FQNNGV. Between the trimmed V and J ends, which lost 0 bases and 4 bases, there was a span of 7 bases. The CDR3 is 14 residues long. The CDR3 loop reads CASSLDAKYNEQFF. CDR3 sequence (DNA): TGTGCCAGCAGCTTAGACGCAAAATACAATGAGCAGTTCTTC.

There are a few counts of this clone. This chain joins TRBV2 and TRBJ2-6; D call uncertain. CDR3 length equals 14 residues. CDR1 is SNHLY and CDR2 is FYNNEI in the germline V gene. V was trimmed by 7 bases and J by 1 base, leaving 8 bases between them. The CDR3 spells CASIWGSGANVLTF. The CDR3 DNA reads TGTGCCAGCATTTGGGGATCTGGGGCCAACGTCCTGACTTTC.

The chain carries TRBV6-5 and TRBJ2-5; TRBD2 aligns across 7 bases. The J call is uncertain, as TRBJ2-7 better fits the DNA end. Looked up from germline, CDR1 is MNHEY and CDR2 is SVGAGI. The CDR3 is 15 residues long. Here the CDR3 reads CASRWSLADSYEQYF. CDR3 sequence (DNA): TGTGCCAGCAGGTGGTCCCTAGCGGACTCCTACGAGCAGTACTTC.

This clone was observed a single time. The chain combines TRBV15 with TRBJ2-7; 7 bases align to TRBD1. This CDR3 has 14 amino acids. In germline, CDR1 is LNHNV, CDR2 YYDKDF (reference sequence). V gave up 3 bases and J gave up 1 base; unmatched junction bases: 3. DNA of the CDR3: TGTGCCACCAGCAGTGGGGACAGTTCCTACGAGCAGTACTTC. Protein: CATSSGDSSYEQYF.

V gene TRBV7-2 combines with J gene TRBJ2-5; 14 positions match TRBD2. Looked up from germline, CDR1 is SGHTA and CDR2 is FQGNSA. V lost 3 bases to trimming and J lost 5 bases; unmatched junction nucleotides: 8. This CDR3 is 17 amino acids long. Written as DNA, the CDR3 is TGTGCCAGCAGCTTGGGACTAGCGGGAGTTTTATCGGAGACCCAGTACTTC. Translated: CASSLGLAGVLSETQYF.

This clone was found many times. The chain combines TRBV10-3 with TRBJ1-4; D is perhaps TRBD1 (5 bases). This CDR3 has 15 amino acids. Germline CDR1 and CDR2: ENHRY and SYGVKD. Trimming removed 2 bases at V and 2 bases at J, with 9 bases between. CDR3: CAISERQGTNEKLFF. DNA of the CDR3: TGTGCCATCAGTGAGAGGCAGGGTACTAATGAAAAACTGTTTTTT.

This clone is deemed medium-sized. This rearrangement joins TRBV30 to TRBJ2-7; D is unclear. V lost 7 bases and J 2 bases, leaving 21 bases between the germline ends. This CDR3 has 15 residues. The germline V gene encodes CDR1 GTSNPN and CDR2 SVGIG (reference sequence). DNA for the CDR3: TGTGCCTTAGCCTTGGACCAGATAGTGGCCTACGAGCAGTACTTC. Amino acids: CALALDQIVAYEQYF.

This clone has only a few counts. The chain joins TRBV30 to TRBJ1-4; no definite D call. Trimming removed 0 bases from V and 8 bases from J, with 10 bases in between. Germline V CDR1 and CDR2: GTSNPN, SVGIG (reference sequence). This CDR3 comprises 13 residues. The CDR3 DNA reads TGTGCCTGGAGTGTATCCATTGGGGAAAAACTGTTTTTT. It yields the protein CAWSVSIGEKLFF. Full variable domain (rest looked up from reference TRBV30 and TRBJ1-4): SQTIHQWPATLVQPVGSPLSLECTVEGTSNPNLYWYRQAAGRGLQLLFYSVGIGQISSEVPQNLSASRPQDRQFILSSKKLLLSDSGFYLCAWSVSIGEKLFFGSGTQLSVL.

The sample holds many counts of this clone. This rearrangement joins TRBV29-1 to TRBJ1-1; D is possibly TRBD1 (5 bases). The V end lost 3 bases, the J end lost 7 bases, and 12 bases lay between the germline ends. The CDR3 runs 12 residues. The germline CDR1 and CDR2 sequences are SQVTM and ANQGSEA. The CDR3 sequence is CSVDVWDGEAFF. The CDR3 nucleotides read TGCAGCGTTGACGTATGGGACGGTGAAGCTTTCTTT.

The chain has TRBV28 and TRBJ1-3; D not resolved. V lost 6 bases, J lost 3 bases, and 6 bases lay in between. Per the germline V gene, CDR1 is MDHEN and CDR2 is SYDVKM. This CDR3 comprises 12 residues. The CDR3 region has the DNA TGTGCCAGCAGGGGTTTTGGAAACACCATATATTTT. This translates into CASRGFGNTIYF.

V and J are TRBV25-1 and TRBJ1-2; 9 bases are shared with TRBD1. Trimming at V came to 3 bases and at J to 5 bases, leaving 7 bases not matched to a gene. The CDR3 loop spans 15 amino acids. Germline V gene sequence: CDR1 MGHDK, CDR2 SYGVNS. The CDR3 bases are TGTGCCAGCAGTGACCCCGGGACAGGGAGTTATGGCTACACCTTC. Translating it yields CASSDPGTGSYGYTF.

This clone was recorded only once. The J gene is TRBJ2-7, the V gene TRBV4-3; D unresolved. With 0 bases removed from V and 3 bases from J, the gap between germline ends came to 6 bases. Germline-derived CDR1 and CDR2 are LGHNA and YSLEER. CDR3 length: 13 residues. DNA for the CDR3: TGCGCCAGCAGCCAAGATCAACGCTACGAGCAGTACTTC. Translation gives CASSQDQRYEQYF.

This clone came up a few times. The chain links TRBV30 to TRBJ2-5; D is unclear. The CDR3 sequence is 14 residues long. Per germline, CDR1 GTSNPN and CDR2 SVGIG (reference sequence). The ends were cut back, 3 bases at V and 5 bases at J, with 16 bases in the middle. This chain's CDR3 is CAWSLGSGVETQYF. CDR3 bases: TGTGCCTGGAGCCTCGGTTCAGGCGTGGAGACCCAGTACTTC.

CDR3: CSAMAVGEQFF. The DNA for the CDR3 is TGCAGTGCTATGGCCGTAGGGGAGCAGTTCTTC. The chain employs TRBV20-1 and TRBJ2-1; D is uncertain. This CDR3 region has 11 residues. Germline CDR1 DFQATT, CDR2 SNEGSKA (reference sequence). The V gene lost 4 bases and the J gene lost 10 bases, with 11 bases spanning the gap.

V is TRBV7-9 and J is TRBJ2-5; weak D call: TRBD1 (6 bases). The end of the DNA fits TRBJ2-7 better, so the J call may be wrong. This CDR3 is 13 amino acids long. Germline loops: CDR1 SEHNR, CDR2 FQNEAQ (reference sequence). CDR3 in amino acids: CASSLEGVYEQYF. For the CDR3, the DNA is TGTGCCAGCAGCTTAGAGGGGGTCTACGAGCAGTACTTC.

This clone turned up a few times. V is TRBV4-3 and J is TRBJ2-2, with 9 bases aligning to TRBD2. The V and J ends lost 0 bases and 8 bases, in that order; junction bases with no gene match: 16. Germline CDR1 and CDR2: LGHNA and YSLEER. The CDR3 covers 19 residues. The DNA for the CDR3 is TGCGCCAGCAGCCAAGATCTCGCTGTGGGCGGGAGGGCGAAGGGGGAGCTGTTTTTT. Translation: CASSQDLAVGGRAKGELFF.

This clone was found a few times. This chain uses TRBV5-4 with TRBJ2-5; 7 nucleotides agree with TRBD2. Judging by the DNA end, TRBJ2-7 fits better; the J call may be wrong. The germline CDR1 and CDR2 sequences are SGHNT and YYREEE (reference sequence). The CDR3 has 15 residues. CDR3 sequence: CASSSPGLSSYEQYF. Here the CDR3 DNA reads TGTGCCAGCAGCTCCCCGGGACTATCCTCCTACGAGCAGTACTTC.

V is TRBV5-4 and J is TRBJ2-5; TRBD2 aligns across 10 bases. The germline CDR1 and CDR2 sequences are SGHNT and YYREEE (reference sequence). The CDR3 is made up of 16 amino acids. Trimming took 0 bases from V and 5 from J; bases not matched to a gene: 7. The CDR3 coding sequence is TGTGCCAGCAGCTTGGTAGCGGGAGGACGCGGTGAGACCCAGTACTTC. Amino acid sequence: CASSLVAGGRGETQYF. Using reference TRBV5-4 and TRBJ2-5 for the parts outside the CDR3, the full variable domain is ETGVTQSPTHLIKTRGQQVTLRCSSQSGHNTVSWYQQALGQGPQFIFQYYREEENGRGNFPPRFSGLQFPNYSSELNVNALELDDSALYLCASSLVAGGRGETQYFGPGTRLLVL.